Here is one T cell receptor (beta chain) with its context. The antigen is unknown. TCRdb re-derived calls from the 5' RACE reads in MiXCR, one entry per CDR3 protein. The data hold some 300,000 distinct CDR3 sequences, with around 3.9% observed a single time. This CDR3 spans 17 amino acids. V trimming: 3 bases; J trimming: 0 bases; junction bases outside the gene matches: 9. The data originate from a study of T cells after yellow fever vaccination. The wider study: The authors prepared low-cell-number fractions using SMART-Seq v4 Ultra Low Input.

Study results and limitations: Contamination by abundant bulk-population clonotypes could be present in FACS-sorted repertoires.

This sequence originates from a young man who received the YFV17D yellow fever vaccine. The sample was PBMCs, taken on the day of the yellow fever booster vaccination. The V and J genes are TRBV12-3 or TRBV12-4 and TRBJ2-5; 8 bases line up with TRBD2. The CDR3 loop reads CASSFVFGGGNQETQYF. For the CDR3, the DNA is TGTGCCAGCAGTTTCGTCTTCGGCGGGGGGAACCAAGAGACCCAGTACTTC.